This record looks at one TCR beta chain sequence and its context. Its antigen remains unidentified. Assay used: immunoSEQ multiplex PCR; TCRdb lists only in-frame clones, some missing. The top ten clones hold 44% of a sample with about 5,800 clones, less than 70% of them seen once. This sample stems from a study of CD8 T cell repertoires and HIV-1 epitope variants. Per the germline V gene, CDR1 is ENHRY and CDR2 is SYGVKD. This CDR3 comprises 13 residues. V was clipped by 9 bases and J by 5 bases, with 13 bases between them. This TCR was recovered from a male donor with HIV. The sample taken for sequencing was cultured CD8+ T cells derived from PBMCs. J is TRBJ1-4 and V is TRBV10-3; no firm D call. The CDR3 region has the DNA TGTGCCATAGGCCCGAAGTCAAATGAAAAACTGTTTTTT. It codes for CAIGPKSNEKLFF.